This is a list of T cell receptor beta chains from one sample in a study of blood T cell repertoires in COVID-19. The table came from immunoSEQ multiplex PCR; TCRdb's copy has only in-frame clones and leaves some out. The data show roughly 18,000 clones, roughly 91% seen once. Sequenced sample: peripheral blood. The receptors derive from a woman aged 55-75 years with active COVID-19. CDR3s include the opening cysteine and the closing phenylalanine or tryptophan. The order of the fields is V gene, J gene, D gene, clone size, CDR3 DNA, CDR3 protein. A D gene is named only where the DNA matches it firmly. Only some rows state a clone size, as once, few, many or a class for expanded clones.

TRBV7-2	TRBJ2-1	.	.	TGTGCCAGCAGCCAGAGCCTGGTCCCCGAAACGGACAAGCAGTTCTTC	CASSQSLVPETDKQFF
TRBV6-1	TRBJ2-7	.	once	TGTGCCAGCAGTGAACAGGGCTACGAGCAGTACTTC	CASSEQGYEQYF
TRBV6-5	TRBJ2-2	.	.	TGTGCCAGCAGAATGACAGAAACGAACACCGGGGAGCTGTTTTTT	CASRMTETNTGELFF
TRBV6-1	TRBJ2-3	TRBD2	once	TGTGCCAGCAGTGCTGGGACTAGCGGGGGGACAGATACGCAGTATTTT	CASSAGTSGGTDTQYF
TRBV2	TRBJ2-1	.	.	TGTGCCAGCAGCGCAGGACAGTACAATGAGCAGTTCTTC	CASSAGQYNEQFF
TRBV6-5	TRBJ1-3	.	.	TGTGCCAGCAGTCTAGACAGGCTGGGAAACACCATATATTTT	CASSLDRLGNTIYF
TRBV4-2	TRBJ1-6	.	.	TGTGCCAGCAGCCAAGATGCGCAGGGCAATTCACCCCTCCACTTT	CASSQDAQGNSPLHF
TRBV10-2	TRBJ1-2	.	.	TGCGCCAGCAGTGAAGGGGGACACCCTAACTATGGCTACACCTTC	CASSEGGHPNYGYTF
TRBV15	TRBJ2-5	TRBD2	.	TGTGCCACCAGCAGAGGCCCCAGCGGGGGGTTCCAAGAGACCCAGTACTTC	CATSRGPSGGFQETQYF
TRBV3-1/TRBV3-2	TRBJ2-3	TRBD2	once	TGTGCCAGCAGCTCTTTGACTAGCAGTTCGCAGTATTTT	CASSSLTSSSQYF
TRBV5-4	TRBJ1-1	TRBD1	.	TGTGCCAGCAGCTCCAGGGGACAGGAAGCTTTCTTT	CASSSRGQEAFF
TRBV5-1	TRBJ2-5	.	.	TGCGCCAGCAGCTTGGGGCAGGGGACGCAAGAGACCCAGTACTTC	CASSLGQGTQETQYF
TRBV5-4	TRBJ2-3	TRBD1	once	TGTGCCAGCAGCTCCCGGGACAGGGATCGATATACGCAGTATTTT	CASSSRDRDRYTQYF
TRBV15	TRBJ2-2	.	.	TGTGCCACCAGCAGCCCCGGGTTAATGAACACCGGGGAGCTGTTTTTT	CATSSPGLMNTGELFF
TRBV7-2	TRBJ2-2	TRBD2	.	TGTGCCAGCAGCTTAGAGGGAGGGTTGGCCACCGGGGAGCTGTTTTTT	CASSLEGGLATGELFF
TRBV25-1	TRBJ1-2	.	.	TGTGCCACCCGACCAAGTGGGGCTTATGGCTACACCTTC	CATRPSGAYGYTF
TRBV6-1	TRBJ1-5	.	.	TGTGCCAGCAGTGAAATAGCTAATAGCAATCAGCCCCAGCATTTT	CASSEIANSNQPQHF
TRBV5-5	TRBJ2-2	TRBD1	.	TGTGCCAGCAGCTTGGTGGGGACAGGGCTGCCGAACACCGGGGAGCTGTTTTTT	CASSLVGTGLPNTGELFF
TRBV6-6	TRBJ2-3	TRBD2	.	TGTGCCAGCAGGACTCCGACTGCGGGGGCAGATACGCAGTATTTT	CASRTPTAGADTQYF
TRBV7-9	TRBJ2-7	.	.	TGTGCCAGCAGCCCCAGCTCCTACGAGCAGTACTTC	CASSPSSYEQYF
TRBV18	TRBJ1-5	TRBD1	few	TGTGCCAGCTCATCCATCAAGAACAGGGGAGCACAGCCCCAGCATTTT	CASSSIKNRGAQPQHF
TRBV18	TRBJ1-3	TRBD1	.	TGTGCCAGCTCACCCCAGGGACAGAGCTCTGGAAACACCATATATTTT	CASSPQGQSSGNTIYF
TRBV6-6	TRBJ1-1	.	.	TGTGCCAGCAGTTACTCGGTGGCGGCTACTGAAGCTTTCTTT	CASSYSVAATEAFF
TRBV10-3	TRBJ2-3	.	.	TGTGCCATCGGAGTTCGTTCAGATACGCAGTATTTT	CAIGVRSDTQYF
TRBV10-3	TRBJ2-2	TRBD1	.	TGTGCCATCAGAGGAACAGGGGGCGCGGGCACCGGGGAGCTGTTTTTT	CAIRGTGGAGTGELFF
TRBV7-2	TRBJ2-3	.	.	TGTGCCAGCAGCTTAGTGTCTGGCGGGGGCACGCAAGGTACGCAGTATTTT	CASSLVSGGGTQGTQYF
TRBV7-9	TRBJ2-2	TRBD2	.	TGTGCCAGCGCACCGCGTGGGGGGGATAGGAACACCGGGGAGCTGTTTTTT	CASAPRGGDRNTGELFF
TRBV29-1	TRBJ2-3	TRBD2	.	TGCAGCGCAACACCGCGCGGGGGTGTGATCCCAGATACGCAGTATTTT	CSATPRGGVIPDTQYF
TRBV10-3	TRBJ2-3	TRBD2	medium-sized	TGTGCCATCGCGGGGGAATTGACAGATACGCAGTATTTT	CAIAGELTDTQYF
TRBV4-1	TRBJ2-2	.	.	TGCGCCAGCAGCCAAGAGTCCAGGGGGGCTTACGACACCGGGGAGCTGTTTTTT	CASSQESRGAYDTGELFF
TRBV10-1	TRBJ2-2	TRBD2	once	TGCGCCAGCAGTAAGATAGCGGGGGGCTCGAACACCGGGGAGCTGTTTTTT	CASSKIAGGSNTGELFF
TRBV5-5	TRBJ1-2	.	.	TGTGCCAGCAGCTGGATCGACCAGGGAGGCTACACCTTC	CASSWIDQGGYTF
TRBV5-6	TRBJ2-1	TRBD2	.	TGTGCCAGCAGCCTACTTAGCGGGGGGATCTCCTACAATGAGCAGTTCTTC	CASSLLSGGISYNEQFF
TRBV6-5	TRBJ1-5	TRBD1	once	TGTGCCAGCAGGACAGGGAGCAATCAGCCCCAGCATTTT	CASRTGSNQPQHF
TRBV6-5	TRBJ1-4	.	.	TGTGCCAGCAGTCGAGCGGCTAATGAAAAACTGTTTTTT	CASSRAANEKLFF
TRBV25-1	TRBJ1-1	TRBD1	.	TGTGCCAGCAGTGACCCGGGACAGGGGAACACTGAAGCTTTCTTT	CASSDPGQGNTEAFF
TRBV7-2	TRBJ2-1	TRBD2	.	TGTGCCAGCAGCTTAAGACTAGCGGGTGGCAATGAGCAGTTCTTC	CASSLRLAGGNEQFF
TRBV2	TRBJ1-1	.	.	TGTGCCAGCAGCCTCAGGGATACTGAAGCTTTCTTT	CASSLRDTEAFF
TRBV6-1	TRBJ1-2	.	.	TGTGCCAGCAGTGACGTTAAATATGGCTACACCTTC	CASSDVKYGYTF
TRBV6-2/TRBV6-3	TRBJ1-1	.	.	TGTGCCAGCAGTTACCAGGCCGAAGCTTTCTTT	CASSYQAEAFF
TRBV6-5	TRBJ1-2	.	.	TGTGCCAGCTTTTCCCCACCCAGATATGGCTACACCTTC	CASFSPPRYGYTF
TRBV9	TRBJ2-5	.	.	TGTGCCAGCAGTGCCGGGGTCCAAGAGACCCAGTACTTC	CASSAGVQETQYF
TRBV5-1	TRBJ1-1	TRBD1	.	TGCGCCAGCAGCTCAACAGGGGGATTTGAAGCTTTCTTT	CASSSTGGFEAFF
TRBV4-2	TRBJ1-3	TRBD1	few	TGTGCCAGCAGCCAAATTGGACAGGGCGACACCATATATTTT	CASSQIGQGDTIYF
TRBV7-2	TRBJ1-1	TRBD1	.	TGTGCCAGCAGCTACCCCGGTGGACAGGGGAATGTAGCTTTCTTT	CASSYPGGQGNVAFF
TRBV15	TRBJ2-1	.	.	TGTGCCACCAGCAGAGATTTGGGGGCCCCCTACAATGAGCAGTTCTTC	CATSRDLGAPYNEQFF
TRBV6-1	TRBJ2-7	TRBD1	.	TGTGCCAGCAGTGAATGGACAGGGTCTATCTACGAGCAGTACTTC	CASSEWTGSIYEQYF
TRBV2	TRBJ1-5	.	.	TGTGCCAGTCAGACATATAGCAATCAGCCCCAGCATTTT	CASQTYSNQPQHF
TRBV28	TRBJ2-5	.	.	TGTGCCAGCTCCTCCTCACGGGGGACCCAGTACTTC	CASSSSRGTQYF
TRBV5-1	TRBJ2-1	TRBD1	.	TGCGCCAGCAGCCGGGCCCGGGACAGCCCCAATGAGCAGTTCTTC	CASSRARDSPNEQFF
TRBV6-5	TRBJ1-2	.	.	TGTGCCAGCAGTCCTGACGGGAACGGCTATGGCTACACCTTC	CASSPDGNGYGYTF
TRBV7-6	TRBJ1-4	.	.	TGTGCCAGCAGCTTACGGGTATTCAGTGCAACTAATGAAAAACTGTTTTTT	CASSLRVFSATNEKLFF
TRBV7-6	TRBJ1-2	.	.	TGTGCCAGCAGCCGCGGGGGAGGGGCGGCTAACTATGGCTACACCTTC	CASSRGGGAANYGYTF
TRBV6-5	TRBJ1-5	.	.	TGTGCCAGCACTCGGTCGCCGAGGGGCAATCAGCCCCAGCATTTT	CASTRSPRGNQPQHF
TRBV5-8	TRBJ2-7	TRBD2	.	TGTGCCAGCAGCATAACCGGTTCGGGGGGTAATTACTTC	CASSITGSGGNYF
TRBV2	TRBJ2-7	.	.	TGTGCCAGCAGGGGGACTGCCTACGAGCAGTACTTC	CASRGTAYEQYF
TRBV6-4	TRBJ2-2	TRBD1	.	TGTGCCAGCAGACGGGACAGGAACACCGGGGAGCTGTTTTTT	CASRRDRNTGELFF